One and the same sample provided the 10 T cell receptor beta chains below, sequenced in a study of T cells after posttransplantation cyclophosphamide. Busulfan-fludarabine conditioning, marrow transplant, and cyclophosphamide on days +3 and +4 were administered. Profiled with immunoSEQ multiplex PCR; TCRdb holds only in-frame clones, not every one. This sample has about 6,500 clones; approximately 70% occur once, and the top ten carry about a fifth. Source: PBMCs, taken almost 1,500 days after allogeneic stem cell transplant with posttransplant cyclophosphamide. The receptors originated from a male patient in his 30s who received an allogeneic stem cell transplant from a related donor, was CMV-positive, and had acute GVHD only. Some T cells may be the graft donor's.

The table lists this clone with a few counts. The V call is TRBV6-5, the J call TRBJ1-2; unclear D gene. This CDR3 contains 13 residues. Germline loops: CDR1 MNHEY, CDR2 SVGAGI. Trimming removed 0 bases from V and 5 bases from J, with 7 bases in between. CDR3 sequence reads: CASSYSPVYGYTF. CDR3 nucleotides: TGTGCCAGCAGTTACTCTCCAGTATATGGCTACACCTTC.

This clone was seen a handful of times. This chain connects TRBV18 to TRBJ1-1, with a tentative D call TRBD1 (6 bases). Germline CDR1 KGHSH, CDR2 LQKENI. The CDR3 contains 15 residues. V dropped 5 bases and J dropped 0 bases, with 13 bases sitting between them. The CDR3 sequence: CASSRTAQMNTEAFF. CDR3 bases: TGTGCCAGCTCAAGGACAGCTCAAATGAACACTGAAGCTTTCTTT.

This clone has a handful of counts. The genes are TRBV4-1 and TRBJ1-5; a possible D gene is TRBD1 (5 bases). Trimming removed 0 bases at V and 2 bases at J, with 5 bases between. The CDR3 runs to 14 residues. Germline V gives CDR1 MGHRA, CDR2 YSYEKL. CDR3 in amino acids: CASSQEGGNQPQHF. The CDR3 coding sequence is TGCGCCAGCAGCCAAGAAGGGGGCAATCAGCCCCAGCATTTT.

The J gene is TRBJ2-5, the V gene TRBV7-2; the D gene is possibly TRBD1 (5 bases). V dropped 5 bases and J dropped 5 bases, with 12 bases sitting between them. The germline CDR1 and CDR2 sequences are SGHTA and FQGNSA. This CDR3 has 13 amino acids. Here the CDR3 reads CASSRIGAETQYF. CDR3 bases: TGTGCCAGCAGCCGAATAGGGGCTGAGACCCAGTACTTC.

This chain links TRBV19 with TRBJ2-2; the match to TRBD1 covers 10 bases. J lost 7 bases, V lost 0 bases, and 8 bases had no gene match. Germline assignment: CDR1 LNHDA and CDR2 SQIVND (reference sequence). The CDR3 length is 17 residues. The CDR3, as DNA: TGTGCCAGTAGTATAGATAGGGGACAGGGGTCCGTCGGGGAGCTGTTTTTT. As protein: CASSIDRGQGSVGELFF. The complete variable domain, with remaining parts taken from reference TRBV19 and TRBJ2-2, reads DGGITQSPKYLFRKEGQNVTLSCEQNLNHDAMYWYRQDPGQGLRLIYYSQIVNDFQKGDIAEGYSVSREKKESFPLTVTSAQKNPTAFYLCASSIDRGQGSVGELFFGEGSRLTVL.

A few counts support this clone. This sequence joins TRBV28 and TRBJ2-7, with unresolved D. This CDR3 region has 14 residues. The germline CDR1 and CDR2 sequences are MDHEN and SYDVKM. V was pared by 2 bases and J by 0 bases, with 8 bases between. The CDR3 region is CASSLGPGSYEQYF. The CDR3 DNA reads as TGTGCCAGCAGTTTAGGTCCCGGCTCCTACGAGCAGTACTTC.

This clone occurred once. The J gene is TRBJ1-3, the V gene TRBV28; D gene ambiguous. The CDR3 runs to 17 residues. V was cut by 2 bases and J by 4 bases, with 18 bases left in between. Germline loops: CDR1 MDHEN, CDR2 SYDVKM. The CDR3 bases are TGTGCCAGCAGTTTAGAAGCGGCGGGAAGTCTAGGAAACACCATATATTTT. This codes for CASSLEAAGSLGNTIYF.

V gene TRBV21-1 combines with J gene TRBJ1-5; TRBD1, the table's D call, was not compared with the DNA. TRBV21-1 is designated a pseudogene. The CDR3 runs to 14 residues. The CDR3 sequence: CASSKVSSNQPQHF. For the CDR3, the DNA is TGTGCCAGCAGCAAAGTCAGTAGCAATCAGCCCCAGCATTTT.

The chain recombines TRBV28 with TRBJ2-2; D not resolved. CDR3 length: 13 residues. Trimming took off 5 bases at V and 5 bases at J, with 9 bases between the two ends. Germline V CDR1 and CDR2: MDHEN, SYDVKM. Here the CDR3 reads CASSPPQTGELFF. CDR3 in DNA: TGTGCCAGCAGTCCCCCCCAAACCGGGGAGCTGTTTTTT.

This clone turned up a few times. This chain connects TRBV18 to TRBJ1-5; TRBD1 matches at 10 bases. This CDR3 spans 17 amino acids. Losses at the gene ends were 6 bases for V and 4 bases for J; bases not matched to a gene: 12. Germline V gene data show CDR1 as KGHSH and CDR2 as LQKENI. The CDR3 spells CASSNSRDRGRNQPQHF. The CDR3 DNA follows: TGTGCCAGCTCCAACTCCCGGGACAGGGGAAGAAATCAGCCCCAGCATTTT.